The 27 T cell receptor beta chains below all came from one sample that was sequenced in a study of technical replicates of blood from a few donors. Some clones are missing from TCRdb's copy, which holds only in-frame ones; the method was immunoSEQ multiplex PCR. In the table there are 50,000 to 55,000 clones, about 86% of which are singletons. The sample was PBMCs. These receptors all come from a human donor in good health. Some clones in this sample may be carry-over from other donors' samples.

The J gene is TRBJ1-2, the V gene TRBV19; D not resolved. V lost 6 bases and J lost 1, with 9 bases in between. Germline CDR1 and CDR2: LNHDA and SQIVND (reference sequence). The length of the CDR3 is 13 residues. The CDR3 DNA follows: TGTGCCAGTAGGACAATCGATAACTATGGCTACACCTTC. Protein: CASRTIDNYGYTF. The full variable domain, in which reference TRBV19 and TRBJ1-2 provide the parts outside the CDR3, is DGGITQSPKYLFRKEGQNVTLSCEQNLNHDAMYWYRQDPGQGLRLIYYSQIVNDFQKGDIAEGYSVSREKKESFPLTVTSAQKNPTAFYLCASRTIDNYGYTFGSGTRLTVV.

The V call is TRBV25-1, the J call TRBJ1-5; TRBD1 is a possible D gene (6 bases). The CDR3 runs 18 residues. The V end lost 4 bases, the J end lost 6 bases, and 25 bases lay between the germline ends. CDR1 MGHDK and CDR2 SYGVNS come from the germline V gene. The CDR3 bases are TGTGCCAGCAGTGCCTGCCTCTTGGGACACCTAAGCTCTCAGCCCCAGCATTTT. It yields the protein CASSACLLGHLSSQPQHF.

A single count supports this clone. The chain carries TRBV27 and TRBJ2-1; 7 nucleotides match TRBD1. Germline lookup yields CDR1 MNHEY and CDR2 SMNVEV (reference sequence). This CDR3 spans 14 amino acids. V was clipped by 1 base and J by 6 bases; unmatched bases: 3. For the CDR3, the DNA is TGTGCCAGCAGTTTATTGGGACAGATCAATGAGCAGTTCTTC. This sequence encodes CASSLLGQINEQFF.

The chain uses TRBV2 and TRBJ2-5; D is perhaps TRBD2 (6 bases). With 3 bases removed from V and 7 bases from J, the gap between germline ends came to 18 bases. From germline, CDR1 is SNHLY and CDR2 FYNNEI. This CDR3 region has 15 residues. The chain's CDR3 is CASSDGSGPRGTQYF. CDR3 nucleotide sequence: TGTGCCAGCAGTGATGGTAGCGGACCTCGGGGGACCCAGTACTTC.

The rearrangement joins TRBV9 to TRBJ2-1; a possible D gene is TRBD1 (6 bases). The V gene lost 0 bases and the J gene lost 0 bases, with 7 bases spanning the gap. The CDR3 sequence is 15 residues long. Germline assignment: CDR1 SGDLS and CDR2 YYNGEE. CDR3 amino acids: CASSVAGHSYNEQFF. For the CDR3, the DNA is TGTGCCAGCAGCGTAGCGGGACACTCCTACAATGAGCAGTTCTTC.

The V and J genes are TRBV10-3 and TRBJ2-7; 8 bases match TRBD2. Trimming cost V 5 bases and J 5 bases; bases outside gene matches: 8. CDR1 and CDR2 (germline): ENHRY, SYGVKD. There are 14 residues in the CDR3. The CDR3 protein is CAISFDGRADEQYF. The DNA for the CDR3 is TGTGCCATCAGTTTTGACGGGAGGGCCGACGAGCAGTACTTC.

In its sample, this clone was seen a few times. V and J are TRBV18 and TRBJ1-1, with 9 bases lining up with TRBD1. The CDR3 loop spans 13 amino acids. V gave up 5 bases and J gave up 4 bases; unmatched junction bases: 2. Germline loops: CDR1 KGHSH, CDR2 LQKENI. CDR3 sequence (DNA): TGTGCCAGCTCAAGGGACAGGGCCACTGAAGCTTTCTTT. It yields the protein CASSRDRATEAFF.

The V call is TRBV2, the J call TRBJ1-2; no clear D gene. The germline V gene encodes CDR1 SNHLY and CDR2 FYNNEI. This CDR3 contains 12 residues. Trimming took 4 bases from V and 4 from J, leaving 7 bases between them. CDR3 sequence (DNA): TGTGCCAGCAGTGGGGCCGGCTATGGCTACACCTTC. It yields the protein CASSGAGYGYTF. Together with reference TRBV2 and TRBJ1-2, the CDR3 gives the full variable domain: EPEVTQTPSHQVTQMGQEVILRCVPISNHLYFYWYRQILGQKVEFLVSFYNNEISEKSEIFDDQFSVERPDGSNFTLKIRSTKLEDSAMYFCASSGAGYGYTFGSGTRLTVV.

The gene calls are TRBV18 and TRBJ2-2, with 10 bases identical to TRBD2. The CDR3 totals 16 residues. The trim removed 6 bases at V and 1 base at J, leaving 5 bases unmatched. Germline V gene lookup returns CDR1 KGHSH and CDR2 LQKENI. The CDR3 loop reads CASSFPSGGNTGELFF. The CDR3 DNA is TGTGCCAGCTCCTTCCCTAGCGGGGGGAACACCGGGGAGCTGTTTTTT.

The chain joins TRBV9 to TRBJ2-1, with D uncertain. Germline CDR1 and CDR2: SGDLS and YYNGEE. Between the trimmed V and J ends, which lost 4 bases and 7 bases, there was a span of 15 bases. The CDR3 runs to 14 residues. The CDR3 is CASSPTDPGNEQFF. DNA for the CDR3: TGTGCCAGCAGCCCTACTGATCCCGGGAATGAGCAGTTCTTC.

This clone is a singleton in its sample. This CDR3 reads CASRDPHQGSDTIYF. In DNA, the CDR3 is TGTGCCAGTAGAGACCCACACCAGGGATCGGACACCATATATTTT. The chain is built from TRBV19 and TRBJ1-3; tentative D call: TRBD1 (5 bases). The V end was cut by 6 bases, the J end by 8 bases, with 20 bases between. Germline V gene lookup returns CDR1 LNHDA and CDR2 SQIVND (reference sequence). The CDR3 runs 15 residues.

The CDR3 nucleotides read TGTGCCAGCCGAGGACAGGGAGGGGGCTACGAGCAGTACTTC. Protein sequence: CASRGQGGGYEQYF. V and J are TRBV2 and TRBJ2-7; D might be TRBD1 (8 bases). Germline-derived CDR1 and CDR2 are SNHLY and FYNNEI. The V end lost 8 bases, the J end lost 3 bases, and 17 bases lay between the germline ends. The CDR3 is made up of 14 amino acids.

J is TRBJ1-1 and V is TRBV10-3; possible D gene TRBD1, 5 bases. The CDR3 totals 14 residues. V lost 0 bases to trimming and J lost 10 bases, with 15 bases between them. Germline V gene sequence: CDR1 ENHRY, CDR2 SYGVKD. CDR3 bases: TGTGCCATCAGTGAGTCGACGGACACCACGGGAGCTTTCTTT. Translated: CAISESTDTTGAFF.

The chain recombines TRBV5-1 with TRBJ2-1, with no clear D. Germline V lookup: CDR1 SGHRS, CDR2 YFSETQ. This CDR3 is 15 amino acids long. Trimming took 1 base from V and 6 from J, leaving 14 bases between them. CDR3: CASSLLHTTFNEQFF. In DNA form, the CDR3 reads TGCGCCAGCAGCTTGTTACATACTACCTTCAATGAGCAGTTCTTC. The full variable domain, in which reference TRBV5-1 and TRBJ2-1 provide the parts outside the CDR3, is KAGVTQTPRYLIKTRGQQVTLSCSPISGHRSVSWYQQTPGQGLQFLFEYFSETQRNKGNFPGRFSGRQFSNSRSEMNVSTLELGDSALYLCASSLLHTTFNEQFFGPGTRLTVL.

The rearrangement uses TRBV5-4 and TRBJ1-1; TRBD1 agrees at 7 bases. Germline V lookup: CDR1 SGHNT, CDR2 YYREEE (reference sequence). V was pared by 4 bases and J by 1 base, with 4 bases of the junction left unmatched. CDR3 length equals 14 residues. CDR3 sequence: CASSNRDRNTEAFF. CDR3 bases: TGTGCCAGCAGCAACCGGGACAGGAACACTGAAGCTTTCTTT. The variable domain in full, completed from reference TRBV5-4 and TRBJ1-1, reads ETGVTQSPTHLIKTRGQQVTLRCSSQSGHNTVSWYQQALGQGPQFIFQYYREEENGRGNFPPRFSGLQFPNYSSELNVNALELDDSALYLCASSNRDRNTEAFFGQGTRLTVV.

Here the CDR3 DNA reads TGTGCCAGCAGCGTAGGTCCAGGGAATAGCAATCAGCCCCAGCATTTT. Protein: CASSVGPGNSNQPQHF. The rearrangement joins TRBV9 to TRBJ1-5; the D gene is possibly TRBD1 (5 bases). V gave up 0 bases and J gave up 0 bases, with 10 bases separating them. Germline CDR1 reads SGDLS; CDR2 reads YYNGEE. This CDR3 spans 16 amino acids.

V usage is TRBV4-1 and J usage is TRBJ1-5; perhaps TRBD1 as D (6 bases). Between the trimmed V and J ends, which lost 1 base and 2 bases, there was a span of 12 bases. There are 16 residues in the CDR3. Per the germline V gene, CDR1 is MGHRA and CDR2 is YSYEKL. The CDR3 loop is CASSQGGLLGNQPQHF. The CDR3, as DNA: TGCGCCAGCAGCCAAGGGGGGCTTTTAGGCAATCAGCCCCAGCATTTT.

The chain combines TRBV30 with TRBJ1-2; D call uncertain. V shed 5 bases and J shed 2 bases, with 9 bases lying between them. Germline assignment: CDR1 GTSNPN and CDR2 SVGIG (reference sequence). The CDR3 is 12 amino acids. DNA for the CDR3: TGTGCCTGGGGGAGGAGGAACTATGGCTACACCTTC. Translation: CAWGRRNYGYTF.

The chain is built from TRBV6-6 and TRBJ2-6; D is unclear. The CDR3 has 15 amino acids. V was clipped by 6 bases and J by 2 bases, with 11 bases between them. The germline gives CDR1 MNHNY, CDR2 SVGAGI (reference sequence). CDR3 sequence: CASRLSLTGANVLTF. In DNA, the CDR3 is TGTGCCAGCAGACTATCTCTGACTGGGGCCAACGTCCTGACTTTC.

V gene TRBV5-4 combines with J gene TRBJ2-5; tentatively, D is TRBD1 (5 bases). This CDR3 is built from 14 residues. V was cut by 4 bases and J by 5 bases, with 15 bases left in between. Germline CDR1 is SGHNT and CDR2 is YYREEE (reference sequence). Here the CDR3 reads CASSRAQGQETQYF. CDR3 nucleotides: TGTGCCAGCAGCCGGGCCCAGGGTCAGGAGACCCAGTACTTC.

The rearrangement joins TRBV7-6 to TRBJ2-3; D possibly corresponds to TRBD2 (6 bases). V lost 2 bases and J lost 6, with 24 bases in between. The germline CDR1 and CDR2 sequences are SGHVS and FNYEAQ. The length of the CDR3 is 18 residues. DNA for the CDR3: TGTGCCAGCAGCTTAAACCGTTTGGGTAGGCGGGGATCGGATACGCAGTATTTT. It specifies CASSLNRLGRRGSDTQYF. Drawing the rest from reference TRBV7-6 and TRBJ2-3, the complete variable domain is GAGVSQSPRYKVTKRGQDVALRCDPISGHVSLYWYRQALGQGPEFLTYFNYEAQQDKSGLPNDRFSAERPEGSISTLTIQRTEQRDSAMYRCASSLNRLGRRGSDTQYFGPGTRLTVL.

The chain recombines TRBV7-7 with TRBJ2-3; 7 bases fit TRBD1. Germline V gene data show CDR1 as SSHAT and CDR2 as FNYEAQ (reference sequence). The V and J ends lost 5 bases and 9 bases, in that order; junction bases with no gene match: 8. The CDR3 covers 13 residues. The DNA of the CDR3 is TGTGCCAGCAGCGCAAACAGGGGTTACACGCAGTATTTT. Its translation: CASSANRGYTQYF. Full variable domain (outside the CDR3, taken from reference TRBV7-7 and TRBJ2-3): GAGVSQSPRYKVTKRGQDVTLRCDPISSHATLYWYQQALGQGPEFLTYFNYEAQPDKSGLPSDRFSAERPEGSISTLTIQRTEQRDSAMYRCASSANRGYTQYFGPGTRLTVL.

V gene TRBV4-1 combines with J gene TRBJ2-7, with D maybe TRBD1 (6 bases). The ends were cut back, 4 bases at V and 3 bases at J, with 16 bases in the middle. This CDR3 region has 15 residues. The germline CDR1 and CDR2 sequences are MGHRA and YSYEKL. CDR3 bases: TGCGCCAGCAGCCGGGACACCGGCTGGGTCTACGAGCAGTACTTC. Translation: CASSRDTGWVYEQYF.

This rearrangement joins TRBV5-4 to TRBJ2-3, with D tentatively TRBD1 (6 bases). V dropped 1 base and J dropped 5 bases, with 11 bases sitting between them. Germline values: CDR1 SGHNT, CDR2 YYREEE (reference sequence). This CDR3 region has 14 residues. CDR3 nucleotide sequence: TGTGCCAGCAGCTTGCCAGGGGCTAGAGATACGCAGTATTTT. It is translated as CASSLPGARDTQYF.

V gene TRBV9 combines with J gene TRBJ2-5; 9 bases fit TRBD2. Trimming cost V 0 bases and J 2 bases; bases outside gene matches: 5. This CDR3 contains 16 residues. Germline loops: CDR1 SGDLS, CDR2 YYNGEE. DNA for the CDR3: TGTGCCAGCAGCGTAGGTAGCGGGAGAGCTCAAGAGACCCAGTACTTC. This translates into CASSVGSGRAQETQYF.

The V gene is TRBV5-1, the J gene TRBJ2-3; 10 bases fit TRBD1. Per the germline V gene, CDR1 is SGHRS and CDR2 is YFSETQ. This CDR3 has 15 residues. Trimming took 4 bases from V and 3 from J; bases not matched to a gene: 5. The CDR3 region has the DNA TGCGCCAGCAGCGGGGGGACAGGGGAAACAGATACGCAGTATTTT. The encoded protein is CASSGGTGETDTQYF.

V is TRBV7-9 and J is TRBJ2-7; TRBD1 matches 7 bases. CDR3 length: 17 amino acids. The trim removed 1 base at V and 2 bases at J, leaving 11 bases unmatched. Germline CDR1 reads SEHNR; CDR2 reads FQNEAQ (reference sequence). This CDR3 is CASSLVLGGQETYEQYF. The CDR3 DNA follows: TGTGCCAGCAGCTTAGTATTAGGAGGACAGGAGACCTACGAGCAGTACTTC.